The T cell receptor beta chain under discussion was sequenced for a study of T cells in localized non-small cell lung cancer (dated by TCRdb to the early 2020s). Study-wide context: The study analyzed T cell repertoires of over 200 early-stage NSCLC patients, comparing tumors and uninvolved tumor-adjacent lungs. NSCLC patients had a mean age of approximately 70 years, and more than 120 were male and about a hundred female. The cohort comprised a few hundred treatment-naïve NSCLC patients with resected, localized lung tumors. Beyond this particular receptor, the publication reports: Because multi-region tumor sequencing was not done, intratumor heterogeneity could not be ruled out. Uninvolved tumor-adjacent lung showed the highest T cell clonality, higher than tumor, which suggests more focused antigenic responses in the uninvolved tumor-adjacent lung. Longer overall survival was associated with higher T cell density in blood, whereas shorter survival was associated with higher clonality in adjacent lung. Since the design was exploratory, TCR variables were selected using unadjusted p-values with no false-discovery rate correction. Of the top 100 tumor clones, a median of 57 were detected in paired uninvolved adjacent lung; roughly 29 were also among that lung's top 100.

About this clone: It lacks a known antigen. Within one base of it there is no much larger clone, and no base qualities were kept.

TCR beta CDR3 regions were sequenced from DNA using the immunoSEQ Assay. From the authors' description of their analysis: To compute T cell density, TCR beta template counts were normalized to usable DNA, which was estimated by amplifying housekeeping genes. Using the preseqR package, richness was estimated by extrapolating to 120,000 templates for tissue samples and 400,000 templates for PBMC samples. Clonality was taken to be one minus Pielou's evenness. To identify tissue-enriched TCRs, differential abundance testing was run on productive amino-acid clonotypes with a minimum total count of 5 and an alpha of 0.1. The Jaccard Index and the Morisita Overlap Index were used to measure how much the repertoires overlapped between compartments. TCR beta CDR3s were clustered by GLIPH together with public tetramer-defined viral CDR3s, and at least three viral sequences plus V-gene enrichment were required for viral motifs. TCRdb obtained this table from immuneACCESS and retained in-frame rearrangements with V and J assigned. These tables miss some clones; where compared with another copy, unresolved V genes account for less than half of the shortfall, and the remainder is unexplained. For V, J and clone size, that table is used; D and trimming come from the DNA. Within this sample are roughly 33,000 clones, with almost 90% of them counted one time only. Of the sample, 4% to 5% is held by the ten largest clones.

At diagnosis, tumor, uninvolved tumor-adjacent lung and peripheral blood were collected and then preserved as a mix of FFPE and fresh-frozen material. For TCR repertoire profiling, blood samples were analyzed as peripheral blood mononuclear cells. From a lookup of the germline V gene, CDR1 and CDR2 are ENHRY and SYGVKD. Trimming at the junction amounts to 3 bases on V and 6 bases on J, and the germline ends lie 12 bases apart. The CDR3 holds 14 amino acids from the cysteine to the phenylalanine. The DNA shown is the 42-base CDR3, in frame from base 1. The V and J genes are TRBV10-3 and TRBJ2-1; perhaps TRBD1 is the D gene, with 5 bases matching. The receptor's source is a man aged 40-75 years with stage I lung adenocarcinoma. Specimen: peripheral blood, collected before any cancer treatment. The CDR3 loop reads CAISDRVNGNEQFF. The bases read TGTGCCATCAGTGACAGGGTGAATGGCAATGAGCAGTTCTTC.